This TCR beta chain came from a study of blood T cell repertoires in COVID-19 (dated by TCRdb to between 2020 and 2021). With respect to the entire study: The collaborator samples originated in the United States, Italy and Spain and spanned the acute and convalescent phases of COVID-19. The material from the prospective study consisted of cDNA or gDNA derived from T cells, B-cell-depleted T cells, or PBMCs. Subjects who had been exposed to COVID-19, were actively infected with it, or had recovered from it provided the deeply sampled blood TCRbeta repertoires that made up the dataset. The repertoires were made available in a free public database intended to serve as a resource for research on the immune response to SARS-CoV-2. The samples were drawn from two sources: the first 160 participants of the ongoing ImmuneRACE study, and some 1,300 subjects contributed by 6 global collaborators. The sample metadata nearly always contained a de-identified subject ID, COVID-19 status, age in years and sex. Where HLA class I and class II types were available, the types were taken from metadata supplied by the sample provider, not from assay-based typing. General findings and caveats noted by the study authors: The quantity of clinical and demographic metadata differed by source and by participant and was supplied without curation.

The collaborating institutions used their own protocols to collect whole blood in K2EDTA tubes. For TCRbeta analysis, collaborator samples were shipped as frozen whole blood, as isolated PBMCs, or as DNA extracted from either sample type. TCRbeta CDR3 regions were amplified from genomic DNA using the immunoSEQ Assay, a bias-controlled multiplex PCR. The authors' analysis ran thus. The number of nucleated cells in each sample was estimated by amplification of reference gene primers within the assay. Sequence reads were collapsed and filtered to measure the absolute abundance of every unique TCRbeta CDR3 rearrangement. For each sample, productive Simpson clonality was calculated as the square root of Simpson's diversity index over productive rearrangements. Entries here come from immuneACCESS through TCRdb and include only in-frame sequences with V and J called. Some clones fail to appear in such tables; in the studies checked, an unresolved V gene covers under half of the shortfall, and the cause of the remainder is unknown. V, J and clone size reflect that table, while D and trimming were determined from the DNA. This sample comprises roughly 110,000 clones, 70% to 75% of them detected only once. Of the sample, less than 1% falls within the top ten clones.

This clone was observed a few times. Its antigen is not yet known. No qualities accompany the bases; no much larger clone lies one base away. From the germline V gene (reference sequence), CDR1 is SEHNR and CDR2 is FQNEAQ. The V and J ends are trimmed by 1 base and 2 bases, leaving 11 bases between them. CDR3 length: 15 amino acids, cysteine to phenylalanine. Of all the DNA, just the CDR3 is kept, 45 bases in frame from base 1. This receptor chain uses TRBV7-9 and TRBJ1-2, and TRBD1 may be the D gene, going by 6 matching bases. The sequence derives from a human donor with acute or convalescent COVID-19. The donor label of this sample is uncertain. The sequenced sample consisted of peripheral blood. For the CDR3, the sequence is CASSLEDRENYGYTF. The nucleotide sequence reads TGTGCCAGCAGCTTAGAGGACAGAGAAAACTATGGCTACACCTTC.